This T cell receptor (beta chain) is drawn from a study of CD8 T cells in ankylosing spondylitis. The study, taken as a whole, reports: Some motif variants were previously reported in reactive arthritis synovial fluid and blood.

This clonotype was counted at least ten times. No antigen is known for it. By quantitative 5'-RACE with molecular barcodes, the TCR beta libraries were made. TCRdb recomputed calls from the 5' RACE reads with MiXCR, one row per CDR3 protein. The table records fewer than 150,000 distinct CDR3 sequences, around 7.9% of them present only once. Germline CDR1 reads SGHRS; CDR2 reads YFSETQ. The CDR3 is 14 amino acids. After removal of 4 bases from V and 9 bases from J, the junction contained 9 bases not matched to a gene. The J gene is TRBJ2-4, the V gene TRBV5-1, with 8 bases matching TRBD1. This TCR was sampled from a female donor with ankylosing spondylitis or in good health (not recorded which). Sequenced sample: blood, either unsorted or a sorted T cell fraction (not recorded which). DNA for the CDR3: TGCGCCAGCAGCCCGGACAGGGTATTAAGCATTCAGTACTTC. Translation: CASSPDRVLSIQYF. Full variable domain (outside the CDR3, taken from reference TRBV5-1 and TRBJ2-4): KAGVTQTPRYLIKTRGQQVTLSCSPISGHRSVSWYQQTPGQGLQFLFEYFSETQRNKGNFPGRFSGRQFSNSRSEMNVSTLELGDSALYLCASSPDRVLSIQYFGAGTRLSVL.